These 16 T cell receptor beta chains were all obtained from the same sample, sequenced in a study of blood T cell repertoires in COVID-19. Repertoires were generated with immunoSEQ multiplex PCR, while TCRdb's copy carries only in-frame clones and drops some. The sample has around 37,000 clones; just under 85% are singletons. Sequenced material: peripheral blood. These receptors all come from a man aged 45-65 years with active COVID-19.

The V call is TRBV5-5, the J call TRBJ2-2, with D perhaps matching TRBD2 (5 bases). The V and J ends lost 4 bases and 1 base respectively, with 11 bases between them. This CDR3 region has 15 residues. Germline V gene data show CDR1 as SGHKS and CDR2 as YYEKEE (reference sequence). CDR3 nucleotides: TGTGCCAGCAGCCCTCCGGGGAGGAACACCGGGGAGCTGTTTTTT. As protein: CASSPPGRNTGELFF.

This clone has only a few counts. CDR3 loop: CASRQLVDRGAPSYEQYF. DNA for the CDR3: TGTGCCAGCAGACAACTCGTTGACCGCGGGGCTCCCTCCTACGAGCAGTACTTC. This chain uses TRBV28 with TRBJ2-7, with a possible D match to TRBD2 (6 bases). The length of the CDR3 is 18 residues. Germline CDR1 and CDR2: MDHEN and SYDVKM. V was trimmed by 6 bases and J by 0 bases, leaving 24 bases between them.

V is TRBV3-1 (or the pseudogene TRBV3-2) and J is TRBJ2-1; no clear D gene. CDR1 is LGHDT, CDR2 YNNKEL, per germline (reference sequence). V gave up 3 bases and J gave up 5 bases, with 8 bases separating them. There are 13 residues in the CDR3. The CDR3 DNA follows: TGTGCCAGCAGCCAGAGGAGAGACAATGAGCAGTTCTTC. Its protein is CASSQRRDNEQFF.

The CDR3 DNA reads as TGTGCCAGCAGAAAGAGCGGGGGGAAAACCGGGGAGCTGTTTTTT. The encoded protein is CASRKSGGKTGELFF. The chain has TRBV6-5 and TRBJ2-2, with TRBD2 matching over 9 bases. There are 15 residues in the CDR3. The J segment lost 5 bases and the V segment lost 6 bases, leaving 7 bases of the junction unmatched. Germline V gene lookup returns CDR1 MNHEY and CDR2 SVGAGI.

The chain carries TRBV7-8 and TRBJ1-1; perhaps TRBD1 as D (6 bases). CDR3 size: 16 residues. Trimming removed 4 bases from V and 1 base from J, with 16 bases in between. The germline gives CDR1 SGHVS, CDR2 FQNEAQ. CDR3 sequence reads: CASSWGQGRSNTEAFF. For the CDR3, the DNA is TGTGCCAGCAGCTGGGGGCAGGGACGATCGAACACTGAAGCTTTCTTT.

The chain recombines TRBV6-2 or TRBV6-3 with TRBJ1-5; 7 nucleotides agree with TRBD1. This CDR3 is 16 amino acids long. Trimming took 4 bases from V and 1 from J; bases not matched to a gene: 7. CDR1 MNHEY and CDR2 SVGEGT come from the germline V gene. In DNA form, the CDR3 reads TGTGCCAGCAGTTCCATTACAGGGGTGAGCAATCAGCCCCAGCATTTT. The encoded protein is CASSSITGVSNQPQHF.

The gene calls are TRBV19 and TRBJ1-2; 7 positions agree with TRBD1. With 7 bases clipped from V and 0 bases from J, the junction kept 11 bases outside the gene matches. CDR1 is LNHDA and CDR2 is SQIVND in the germline V gene (reference sequence). The CDR3 totals 16 residues. CDR3 DNA sequence: TGTGCCAGTAAAAGGGGGCCAGGGGCTACTAACTATGGCTACACCTTC. This encodes CASKRGPGATNYGYTF.

The chain has TRBV15 and TRBJ2-1; maybe TRBD1 (6 bases). The CDR3 has 16 residues. V gave up 1 base and J gave up 3 bases, with 13 bases separating them. The germline CDR1 and CDR2 sequences are LNHNV and YYDKDF (reference sequence). DNA of the CDR3: TGTGCCACCAGCAGAGCCCCCGGGACAATCTACAATGAGCAGTTCTTC. This gives the protein CATSRAPGTIYNEQFF.

The rearrangement uses TRBV15 and TRBJ1-2; D is uncertain. This CDR3 contains 16 residues. Trimming stripped 5 bases from V and 1 base from J, with 17 bases between. Germline CDR1 is LNHNV and CDR2 is YYDKDF (reference sequence). The CDR3 DNA sequence: TGTGCCACCAGCGCTCCCTCGGCAGGACTTAACTATGGCTACACCTTC. Translated: CATSAPSAGLNYGYTF.

This chain connects TRBV19 to TRBJ1-2; the match to TRBD1 covers 7 bases. CDR1 and CDR2 (germline): LNHDA, SQIVND (reference sequence). This CDR3 region has 14 residues. Trimming took 3 bases from V and 8 from J; bases not matched to a gene: 9. The CDR3 coding sequence is TGTGCCAGTAGTATTGGAAACAGGGGTAGAGGCTACACCTTC. The encoded protein is CASSIGNRGRGYTF. The full variable domain, completed using reference TRBV19 and TRBJ1-2, is DGGITQSPKYLFRKEGQNVTLSCEQNLNHDAMYWYRQDPGQGLRLIYYSQIVNDFQKGDIAEGYSVSREKKESFPLTVTSAQKNPTAFYLCASSIGNRGRGYTFGSGTRLTVV.

In its sample, this clone was seen a few times. The rearrangement uses TRBV5-1 and TRBJ2-1; D may be TRBD2 (5 bases). Trimming cost V 0 bases and J 9 bases, with 10 bases left between them. Per germline, CDR1 SGHRS and CDR2 YFSETQ. CDR3 length: 13 amino acids. DNA of the CDR3: TGCGCCAGCAGCTTGGAGGCTAGCACTGAGCAGTTCTTC. It yields the protein CASSLEASTEQFF.

This clone showed up just a few times. The rearrangement joins TRBV5-1 to TRBJ1-5, with D unclear. CDR3 length: 14 residues. Trimming removed 0 bases from V and 3 bases from J, with 7 bases in between. Germline assignment: CDR1 SGHRS and CDR2 YFSETQ. This CDR3 is CASSLDGYNQPQHF. The CDR3 region has the DNA TGCGCCAGCAGCTTGGACGGGTACAATCAGCCCCAGCATTTT.

The V gene is TRBV5-5, the J gene TRBJ2-2, with D perhaps matching TRBD1 (5 bases). The CDR3 extends over 12 amino acids. Germline V gene lookup returns CDR1 SGHKS and CDR2 YYEKEE (reference sequence). V was trimmed by 7 bases and J by 5 bases, leaving 9 bases between them. CDR3 in amino acids: CASGPGTGELFF. The CDR3 DNA follows: TGTGCCAGCGGACCAGGGACCGGGGAGCTGTTTTTT. The full variable domain, rest sourced from reference TRBV5-5 and TRBJ2-2, is DAGVTQSPTHLIKTRGQQVTLRCSPISGHKSVSWYQQVLGQGPQFIFQYYEKEERGRGNFPDRFSARQFPNYSSELNVNALLLGDSALYLCASGPGTGELFFGEGSRLTVL.

This chain connects TRBV7-2 to TRBJ2-7, with 15 bases fitting TRBD2. Germline trimming cut 5 bases from V and 4 bases from J; bases unmatched to any gene: 3. Germline values: CDR1 SGHTA, CDR2 FQGNSA. The CDR3 loop spans 15 amino acids. For the CDR3, the DNA is TGTGCCAGCAGCCTTGGGACTAGCGGGGGGTACGAGCAGTACTTC. Translating gives CASSLGTSGGYEQYF.

The chain uses TRBV6-5 and TRBJ1-3; D unclear. Germline lookup yields CDR1 MNHEY and CDR2 SVGAGI. V was trimmed by 0 bases and J by 3 bases, leaving 12 bases between them. This CDR3 comprises 16 residues. The CDR3 coding sequence is TGTGCCAGCAGTTACTCGACCGGCGCGGGTGGAAACACCATATATTTT. It is translated as CASSYSTGAGGNTIYF.

The chain is built from TRBV18 and TRBJ2-4, with 7 bases aligning to TRBD1. The germline V gene has CDR1 KGHSH and CDR2 LQKENI. V lost 6 bases, J lost 4 bases, and 3 bases stayed unmatched. The CDR3 is made up of 13 amino acids. This chain's CDR3 is CASSQTGKNIQYF. The CDR3 region has the DNA TGTGCCAGCTCCCAGACAGGGAAAAACATTCAGTACTTC.